Each of the 2 T cell receptor beta chains below was sequenced from the same sample in a study of shared clonotypes between healthy human individuals. The repertoire was sequenced with immunoSEQ multiplex PCR; TCRdb's copy has only in-frame clones and lacks some. The sample yields more than 2 million clones, approximately 94% seen once. The material sequenced was naive CD4+ T cells sorted from blood. Subset noted: CD45RA+ positively selected. The source of these receptors is a man in his late teens or twenties in good health.

This rearrangement joins TRBV5-8 to TRBJ1-2; no clear D gene. Trimming took 5 bases from V and 7 from J, leaving 15 bases between them. Per the germline V gene, CDR1 is SGHTS and CDR2 is YDEGEE. This CDR3 is built from 13 residues. CDR3 sequence reads: CASSPVGFGGYTF. DNA of the CDR3: TGTGCCAGCAGTCCCGTGGGGTTTGGTGGCTACACCTTC.

The chain uses TRBV11-3 and TRBJ2-1; 10 bases are a match to TRBD2. The germline CDR1 and CDR2 sequences are SGHNT and YENEEA. V trimming: 3 bases; J trimming: 7 bases; junction bases outside the gene matches: 6. CDR3 length: 15 residues. The CDR3 coding sequence is TGTGCCAGCAGCTTGGCTAGCGGGAGATGGAATGAGCAGTTCTTC. The encoded protein is CASSLASGRWNEQFF.